Below are 5 T cell receptor beta chains sequenced from a single sample in a study of cytomegalovirus exposure and HLA in healthy donors. The primer mix had 60 Vbeta and 13 Jbeta primers. TCRdb's copy holds only in-frame clones and misses some; the assay was immunoSEQ multiplex PCR. Of about 160,000 clones in the sample, around 80% were seen once. The sample consisted of PBMCs. These receptors all stem from a man aged 35 to 55 in good health and CMV-seronegative.

CDR3 coding DNA: TGTGCCAGCTCACCGGGGACAGGACTGGCCGAGCAGTACTTC. It specifies CASSPGTGLAEQYF. This chain joins TRBV18 and TRBJ2-7; 8 positions agree with TRBD1. Germline loops: CDR1 KGHSH, CDR2 LQKENI. The CDR3 runs to 14 residues. The V segment lost 3 bases and the J segment 6 bases; nucleotides outside the gene matches: 7.

The rearrangement uses TRBV30 and TRBJ2-2, with D uncertain. V dropped 7 bases and J dropped 9 bases, with 18 bases sitting between them. The CDR3 spans 13 residues. Germline values: CDR1 GTSNPN, CDR2 SVGIG (reference sequence). This chain's CDR3 is CASHGWAGRELFF. CDR3 in DNA: TGTGCCTCCCACGGTTGGGCCGGTAGGGAGCTGTTTTTT. The full variable domain, in which reference TRBV30 and TRBJ2-2 provide the parts outside the CDR3, is SQTIHQWPATLVQPVGSPLSLECTVEGTSNPNLYWYRQAAGRGLQLLFYSVGIGQISSEVPQNLSASRPQDRQFILSSKKLLLSDSGFYLCASHGWAGRELFFGEGSRLTVL.

CDR3 in DNA: TGTGCCAGCAGTTTGTCCGACACGGCGTCACCCCTCCACTTT. Translated: CASSLSDTASPLHF. The chain couples TRBV28 to TRBJ1-6, with D unresolved. V shed 3 bases and J shed 10 bases, with 13 bases lying between them. CDR3 length: 14 amino acids. In germline, CDR1 is MDHEN, CDR2 SYDVKM.

The chain recombines TRBV7-6 with TRBJ2-2; D might be TRBD2 (6 bases). The germline V and J ends were trimmed by 8 bases and 6 bases, with 19 bases remaining between them. This CDR3 is 15 amino acids long. Germline V gene sequence: CDR1 SGHVS, CDR2 FNYEAQ. For the CDR3, the DNA is TGTGCCAGCTCTGCCGCAGGGCGGAGGGCCGGGGAGCTGTTTTTT. This encodes CASSAAGRRAGELFF.

This clone was counted only a few times. V and J are TRBV19 and TRBJ2-7, with D possibly matching TRBD2 (6 bases). The germline V gene has CDR1 LNHDA and CDR2 SQIVND (reference sequence). The germline V and J ends were trimmed by 10 bases and 6 bases, with 19 bases remaining between them. There are 13 residues in the CDR3. The CDR3 reads CATHSGGAREQYF. DNA of the CDR3: TGTGCCACCCATTCTGGCGGGGCGCGCGAGCAGTACTTC.